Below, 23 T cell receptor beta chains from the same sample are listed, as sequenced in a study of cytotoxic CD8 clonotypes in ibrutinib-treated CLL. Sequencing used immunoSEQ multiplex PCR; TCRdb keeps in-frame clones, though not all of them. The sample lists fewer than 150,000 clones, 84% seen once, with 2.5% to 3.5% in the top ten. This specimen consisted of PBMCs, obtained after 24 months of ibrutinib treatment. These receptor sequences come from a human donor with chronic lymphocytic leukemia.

The CDR3 sequence: CAILQGGFYGYTF. The CDR3, as DNA: TGTGCTATTCTCCAGGGTGGGTTCTATGGCTACACCTTC. The rearrangement joins TRBV12-5 to TRBJ1-2; D possibly corresponds to TRBD1 (5 bases). Germline V gene lookup returns CDR1 LGHNT and CDR2 FRNRAP. This CDR3 region has 13 residues. The V gene lost 10 bases and the J gene lost 4 bases, with 16 bases spanning the gap. The whole variable domain, remainder taken from reference TRBV12-5 and TRBJ1-2, is DARVTQTPRHKVTEMGQEVTMRCQPILGHNTVFWYRQTMMQGLELLAYFRNRAPLDDSGMPKDRFSAEMPDATLATLKIQPSEPRDSAVYFCAILQGGFYGYTFGSGTRLTVV.

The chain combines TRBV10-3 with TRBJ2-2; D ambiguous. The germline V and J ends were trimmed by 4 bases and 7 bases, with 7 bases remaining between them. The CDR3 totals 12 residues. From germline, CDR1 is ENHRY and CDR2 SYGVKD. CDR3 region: CAISAGFGELFF. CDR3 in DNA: TGTGCCATCAGTGCCGGTTTCGGGGAGCTGTTTTTT.

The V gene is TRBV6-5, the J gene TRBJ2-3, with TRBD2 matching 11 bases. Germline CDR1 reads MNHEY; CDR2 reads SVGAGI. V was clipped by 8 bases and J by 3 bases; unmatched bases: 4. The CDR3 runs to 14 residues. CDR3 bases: TGTGCCAGCCGTACTAGCGGGGGAACAGATACGCAGTATTTT. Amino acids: CASRTSGGTDTQYF.

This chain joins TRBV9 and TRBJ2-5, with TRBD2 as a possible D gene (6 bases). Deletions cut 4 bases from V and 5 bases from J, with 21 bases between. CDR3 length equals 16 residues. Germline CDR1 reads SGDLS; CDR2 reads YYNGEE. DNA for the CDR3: TGTGCCAGCAGCCTTACTAGCAACCCTCCCGGGGAGACCCAGTACTTC. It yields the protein CASSLTSNPPGETQYF.

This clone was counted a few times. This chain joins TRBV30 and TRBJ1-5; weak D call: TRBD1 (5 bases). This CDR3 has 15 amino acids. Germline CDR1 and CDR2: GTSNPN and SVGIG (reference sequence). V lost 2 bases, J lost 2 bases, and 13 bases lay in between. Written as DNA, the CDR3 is TGTGCCTGGAGTCAAGGTTGGGGCGGCAATCAGCCCCAGCATTTT. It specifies CAWSQGWGGNQPQHF.

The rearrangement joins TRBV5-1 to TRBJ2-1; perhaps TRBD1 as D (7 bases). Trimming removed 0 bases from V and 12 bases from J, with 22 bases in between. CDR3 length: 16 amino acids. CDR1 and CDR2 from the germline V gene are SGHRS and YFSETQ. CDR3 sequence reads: CASSLAAGTARRGQFF. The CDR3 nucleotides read TGCGCCAGCAGCTTGGCCGCGGGGACAGCACGCCGGGGGCAGTTCTTC.

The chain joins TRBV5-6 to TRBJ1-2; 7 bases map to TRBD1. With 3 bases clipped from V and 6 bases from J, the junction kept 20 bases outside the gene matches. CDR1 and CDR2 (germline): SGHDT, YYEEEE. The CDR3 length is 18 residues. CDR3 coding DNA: TGTGCCAGCAGCTCACAAATATGGACGATGACAGGGACAGATGGCTACACCTTC. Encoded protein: CASSSQIWTMTGTDGYTF.

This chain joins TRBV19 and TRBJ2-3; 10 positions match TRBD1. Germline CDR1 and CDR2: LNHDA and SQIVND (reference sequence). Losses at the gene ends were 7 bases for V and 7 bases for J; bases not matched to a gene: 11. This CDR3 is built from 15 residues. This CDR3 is CASIGRDRGSNTQYF. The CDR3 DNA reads TGTGCCAGTATTGGAAGGGACAGGGGCTCAAATACGCAGTATTTT. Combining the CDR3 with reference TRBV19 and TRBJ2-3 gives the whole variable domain DGGITQSPKYLFRKEGQNVTLSCEQNLNHDAMYWYRQDPGQGLRLIYYSQIVNDFQKGDIAEGYSVSREKKESFPLTVTSAQKNPTAFYLCASIGRDRGSNTQYFGPGTRLTVL.

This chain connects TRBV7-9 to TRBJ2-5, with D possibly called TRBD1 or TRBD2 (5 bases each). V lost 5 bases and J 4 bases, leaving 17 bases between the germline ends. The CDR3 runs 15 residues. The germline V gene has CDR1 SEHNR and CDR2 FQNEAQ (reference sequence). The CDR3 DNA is TGTGCCAGCAGCAAACAATTGGGGGTGTTAGAGACCCAGTACTTC. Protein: CASSKQLGVLETQYF.

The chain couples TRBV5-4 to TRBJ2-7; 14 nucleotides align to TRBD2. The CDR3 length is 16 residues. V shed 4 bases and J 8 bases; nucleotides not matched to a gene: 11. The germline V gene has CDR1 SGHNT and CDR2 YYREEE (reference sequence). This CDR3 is CASSGGTSGGPTQQYF. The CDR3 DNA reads TGTGCCAGCAGCGGCGGGACTAGCGGGGGACCTACTCAGCAGTACTTC.

The CDR3 DNA is TGTGCCAGCAGCTCTAACTGGGGGCCTCTAAAAGCTAACTATGGCTACACCTTC. This encodes CASSSNWGPLKANYGYTF. The chain couples TRBV7-2 to TRBJ1-2, with a tentative D call TRBD1 (6 bases). Trimming took off 4 bases at V and 0 bases at J, with 21 bases between the two ends. CDR1 and CDR2 from the germline V gene are SGHTA and FQGNSA. The CDR3 is 18 residues long.

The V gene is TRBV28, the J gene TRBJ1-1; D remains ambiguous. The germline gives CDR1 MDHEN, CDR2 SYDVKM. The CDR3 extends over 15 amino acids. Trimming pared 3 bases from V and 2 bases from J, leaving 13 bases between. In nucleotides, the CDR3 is TGTGCCAGCAGTTTCGTCCAGAATAGTAACACTGAAGCTTTCTTT. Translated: CASSFVQNSNTEAFF.

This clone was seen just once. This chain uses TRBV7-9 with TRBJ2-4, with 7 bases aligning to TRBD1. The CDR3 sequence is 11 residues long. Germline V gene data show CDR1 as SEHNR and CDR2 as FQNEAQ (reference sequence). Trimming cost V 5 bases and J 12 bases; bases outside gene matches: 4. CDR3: CASSTGQYQYF. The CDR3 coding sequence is TGTGCCAGCAGCACGGGACAGTATCAGTACTTC.

DNA of the CDR3: TGTGCCAGCAGCCTAGGACAGGGAACCTACGAGCAGTACTTC. Translation: CASSLGQGTYEQYF. This chain links TRBV9 with TRBJ2-7, with 8 bases lining up with TRBD1. Germline loops: CDR1 SGDLS, CDR2 YYNGEE. The CDR3 totals 14 residues. V lost 4 bases to trimming and J lost 2 bases; unmatched junction nucleotides: 5.

DNA of the CDR3: TGTGCCAGTAGTATGCCTAGGGGCGCGGGGACTGAAGCTTTCTTT. Its translation is CASSMPRGAGTEAFF. The rearrangement uses TRBV19 and TRBJ1-1; possibly TRBD1 for D (5 bases). Germline V lookup: CDR1 LNHDA, CDR2 SQIVND (reference sequence). Trimming left V 3 bases short and J 5 bases short, with 16 bases between. The CDR3 sequence is 15 residues long.

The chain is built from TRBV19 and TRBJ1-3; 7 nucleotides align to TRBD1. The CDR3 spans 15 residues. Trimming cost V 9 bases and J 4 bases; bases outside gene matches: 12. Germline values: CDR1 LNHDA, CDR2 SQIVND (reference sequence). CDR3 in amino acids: CASLDRANLGNTIYF. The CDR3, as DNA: TGTGCCAGCCTCGACAGGGCCAACTTAGGAAACACCATATATTTT.

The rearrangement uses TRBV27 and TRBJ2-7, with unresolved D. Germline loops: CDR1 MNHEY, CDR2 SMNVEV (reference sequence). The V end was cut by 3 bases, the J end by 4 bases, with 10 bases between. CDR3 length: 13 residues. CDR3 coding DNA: TGTGCCAGCAGTTTTTCGGCCTCTTACGAGCAGTACTTC. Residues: CASSFSASYEQYF.

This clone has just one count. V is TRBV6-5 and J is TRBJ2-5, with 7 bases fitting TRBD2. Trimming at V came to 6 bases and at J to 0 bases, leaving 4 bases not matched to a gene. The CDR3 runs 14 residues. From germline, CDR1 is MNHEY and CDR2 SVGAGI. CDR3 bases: TGTGCCAGCAGCCGGGGGGTAAACCAAGAGACCCAGTACTTC. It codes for CASSRGVNQETQYF.

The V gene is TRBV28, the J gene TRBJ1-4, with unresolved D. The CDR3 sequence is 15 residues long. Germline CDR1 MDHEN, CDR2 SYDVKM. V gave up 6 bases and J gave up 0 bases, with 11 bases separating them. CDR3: CASRFGVATNEKLFF. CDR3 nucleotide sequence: TGTGCCAGCAGATTCGGGGTTGCAACTAATGAAAAACTGTTTTTT.

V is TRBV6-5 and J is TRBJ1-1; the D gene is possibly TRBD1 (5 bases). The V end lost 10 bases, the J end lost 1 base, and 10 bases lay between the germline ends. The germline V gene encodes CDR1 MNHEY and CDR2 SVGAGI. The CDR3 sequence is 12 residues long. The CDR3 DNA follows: TGTGCCACGATGAGGGGGAACACTGAAGCTTTCTTT. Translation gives CATMRGNTEAFF.

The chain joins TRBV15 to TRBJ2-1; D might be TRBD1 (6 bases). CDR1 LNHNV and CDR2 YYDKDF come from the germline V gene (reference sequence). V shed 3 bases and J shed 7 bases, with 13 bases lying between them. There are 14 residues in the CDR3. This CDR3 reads CATSREYRVNEQFF. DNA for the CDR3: TGTGCCACCAGCAGGGAGTACAGGGTAAATGAGCAGTTCTTC.

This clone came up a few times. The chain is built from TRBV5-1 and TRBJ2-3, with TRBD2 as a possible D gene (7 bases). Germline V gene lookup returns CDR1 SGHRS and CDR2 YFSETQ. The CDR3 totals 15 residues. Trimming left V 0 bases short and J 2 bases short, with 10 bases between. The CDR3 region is CASSLDRGATDTQYF. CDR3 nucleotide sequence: TGCGCCAGCAGCTTGGATCGGGGGGCCACAGATACGCAGTATTTT.

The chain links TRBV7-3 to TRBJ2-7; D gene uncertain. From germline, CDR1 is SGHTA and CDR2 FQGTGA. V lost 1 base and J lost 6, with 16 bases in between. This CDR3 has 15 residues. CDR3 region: CASSLNGVTYAEQYF. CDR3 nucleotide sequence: TGTGCCAGCAGCTTAAATGGGGTTACTTATGCCGAGCAGTACTTC.